This T cell receptor (beta chain) derives from a study of cytomegalovirus exposure and HLA in healthy donors. The overall study: The roughly 130 validation repertoires used the same platform as the approximately 670 first-cohort repertoires (as reported by a later analysis). Study conclusions and caveats: Rarity characterized most TCR sequences, yet some public TCRs appeared in many donors. The investigators catalogued some 160 TCR beta chains as cytomegalovirus-associated.

The donors were part of the validation cohort of more than 90 subjects. That cohort was separate from the first cohort, which comprised 550 to 750 subjects. TCRdb keeps only in-frame clones here, not all; method: immunoSEQ multiplex PCR. The sample lists 300,000 to 400,000 clones, 88% occurring once. A note on this clone: What it binds is not known.

Germline CDR1 MGHRA, CDR2 YSYEKL. V lost 2 bases, J lost 3 bases, and 4 bases stayed unmatched. The CDR3 spans 15 residues. The V and J genes are TRBV4-1 and TRBJ2-5; TRBD1 aligns across 9 bases. The TCR comes from a young man in good health and CMV-seronegative. Sequenced sample: PBMCs. CDR3 in amino acids: CASSQPGTGKETQYF. In DNA form, the CDR3 reads TGCGCCAGCAGCCAACCCGGGACAGGGAAAGAGACCCAGTACTTC.